The present T cell receptor (beta chain) was sequenced within a study of shared clonotypes between healthy human individuals. Germline assignment: CDR1 SEHNR and CDR2 FQNEAQ (reference sequence). The J segment lost 4 bases and the V segment lost 4 bases, leaving 8 bases of the junction unmatched. The length of the CDR3 is 15 residues. TCRdb keeps only in-frame clones here, not all; method: immunoSEQ multiplex PCR. This repertoire shows about 2 million clones, about 94% found once; its top ten account for 0.9% to 1.3%. CD8 cells regarded as naive lacked CD45RO, were positively chosen for CCR7, and omitted terminally differentiated effector memory CD45RA+ cells.

Sequenced material: naive CD8+ T cells sorted from blood. This TCR derives from a man aged 18-30 years in good health. This chain joins TRBV7-9 and TRBJ1-2; 8 positions agree with TRBD1. CDR3 in DNA: TGTGCCAGCAGCTCTCCGGGACAGGAGGGCTATGGCTACACCTTC. Protein sequence: CASSSPGQEGYGYTF.